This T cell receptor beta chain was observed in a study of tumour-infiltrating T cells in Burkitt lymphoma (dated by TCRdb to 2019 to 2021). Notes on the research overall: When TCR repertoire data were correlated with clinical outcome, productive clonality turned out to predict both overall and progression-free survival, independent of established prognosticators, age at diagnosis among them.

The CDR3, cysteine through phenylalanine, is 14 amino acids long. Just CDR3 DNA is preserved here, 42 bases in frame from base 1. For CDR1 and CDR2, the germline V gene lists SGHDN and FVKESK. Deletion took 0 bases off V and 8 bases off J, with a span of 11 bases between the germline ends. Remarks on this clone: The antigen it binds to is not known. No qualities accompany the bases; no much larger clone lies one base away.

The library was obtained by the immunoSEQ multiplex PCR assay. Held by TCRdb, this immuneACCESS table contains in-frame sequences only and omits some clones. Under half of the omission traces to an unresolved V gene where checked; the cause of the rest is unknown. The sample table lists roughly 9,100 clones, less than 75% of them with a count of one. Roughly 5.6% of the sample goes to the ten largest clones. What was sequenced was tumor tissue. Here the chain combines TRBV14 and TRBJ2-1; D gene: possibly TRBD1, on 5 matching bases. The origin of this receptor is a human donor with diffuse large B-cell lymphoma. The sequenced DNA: TGTGCCAGCAGCCAAGATCGATGGGGCTATGAGCAGTTCTTC. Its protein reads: CASSQDRWGYEQFF.